The clone carrying this TCR beta chain has ten or more counts. Its matching antigen is unknown. From RNA transcripts, TCR beta CDR3 regions were amplified. Primed by the HTBI set, a first-round RT-PCR was run on the TCR CDR3. TCRdb reprocessed the multiplex PCR reads with MiXCR, giving one entry per CDR3 protein. This table has around 300,000 distinct CDR3 sequences, roughly 15% appearing once. Germline loops: CDR1 SGHVS, CDR2 FQNEAQ. V lost 0 bases to trimming and J lost 0 bases; unmatched junction nucleotides: 6. This CDR3 spans 17 amino acids. Patients were excluded because of uncontrolled infection, other autoimmune disease, pregnancy or lactation. This entry belongs to a study of T cells in Graves' hyperthyroidism and ophthalmopathy. Study context: Peripheral blood was drawn at first diagnosis, prior to all treatment.

General study results and limits: Most expanded thyroid clonotypes above 0.001 also appeared in blood.

This receptor was taken from a woman aged 35 to 49 with Graves' hyperthyroidism. The sequenced sample was blood. This chain joins TRBV7-8 and TRBJ2-5, with 8 bases matching TRBD1. In DNA form, the CDR3 reads TGTGCCAGCAGCTTAGCGTTCGGACAGGGTCACCAAGAGACCCAGTACTTC. Its protein is CASSLAFGQGHQETQYF.